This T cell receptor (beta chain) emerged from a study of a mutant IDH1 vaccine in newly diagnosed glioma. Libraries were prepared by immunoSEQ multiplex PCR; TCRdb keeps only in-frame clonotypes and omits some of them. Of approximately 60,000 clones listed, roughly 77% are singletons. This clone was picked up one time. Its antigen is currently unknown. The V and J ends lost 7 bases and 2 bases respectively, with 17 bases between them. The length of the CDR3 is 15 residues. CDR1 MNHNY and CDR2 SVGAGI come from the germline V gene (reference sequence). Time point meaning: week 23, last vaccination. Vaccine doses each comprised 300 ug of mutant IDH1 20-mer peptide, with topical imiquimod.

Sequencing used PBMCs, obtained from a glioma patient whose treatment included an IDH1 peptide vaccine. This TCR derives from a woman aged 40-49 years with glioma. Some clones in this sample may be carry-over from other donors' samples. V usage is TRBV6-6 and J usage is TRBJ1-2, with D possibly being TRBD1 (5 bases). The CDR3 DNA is TGTGCCAGCAAGCAAAGGGACGGCTTAAACTATGGCTACACCTTC. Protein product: CASKQRDGLNYGYTF.